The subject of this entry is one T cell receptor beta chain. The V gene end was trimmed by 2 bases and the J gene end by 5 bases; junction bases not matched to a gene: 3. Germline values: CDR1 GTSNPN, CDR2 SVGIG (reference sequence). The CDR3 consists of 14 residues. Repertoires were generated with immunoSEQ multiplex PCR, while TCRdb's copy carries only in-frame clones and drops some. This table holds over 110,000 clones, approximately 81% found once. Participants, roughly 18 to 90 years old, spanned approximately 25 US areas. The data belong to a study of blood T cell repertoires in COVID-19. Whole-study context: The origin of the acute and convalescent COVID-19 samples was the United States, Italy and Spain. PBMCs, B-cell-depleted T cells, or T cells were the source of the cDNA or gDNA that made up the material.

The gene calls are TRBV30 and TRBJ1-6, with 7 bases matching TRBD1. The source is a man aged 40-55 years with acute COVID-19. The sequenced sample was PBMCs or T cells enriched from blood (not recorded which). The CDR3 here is CAWSIGQDNSPLHF. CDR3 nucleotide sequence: TGTGCCTGGAGTATTGGACAGGATAATTCACCCCTCCACTTT.